The source of this T cell receptor beta chain is a study of T cell responses to AZD1222 COVID-19 vaccine. Study observations and caveats: Reportedly, close to half of spike-specific TCRs are directed against unmutated variant regions.

Measured with immunoSEQ multiplex PCR; TCRdb has only the in-frame clones, and not every one. The sample records 150,000 to 250,000 clones, around 93% being singletons. Concerning this clone itself: Its antigen is unidentified.

The CDR3 is made up of 16 amino acids. The V and J genes are TRBV21-1 and TRBJ1-5. TRBV21-1 represents a pseudogene. This receptor was taken from an adult who received the AZD1222 COVID-19 vaccine. Sequencing used peripheral blood, obtained 28 days after the second AZD1222 dose. The CDR3 here is CASSNRKAAGNQPQHF. In DNA form, the CDR3 reads TGTGCCAGCAGCAATAGAAAGGCCGCGGGCAATCAGCCCCAGCATTTT.